These 7 T cell receptor beta chains were sequenced from one sample in a study of cytomegalovirus exposure and HLA in healthy donors. Primers for the PCR totalled 60 Vbeta and 13 Jbeta. The protocol was immunoSEQ multiplex PCR, while the TCRdb copy is restricted to in-frame clones and leaves out a portion. The repertoire holds some 110,000 clones, around 66% seen once, with roughly 8.6% in the top ten. Sequenced sample: PBMCs. Receptor source: a woman between 35 and 50 years old in good health and CMV-seropositive.

The chain's CDR3 is CASPNGRQLLYEQYF. The CDR3, as DNA: TGCGCCAGCCCCAACGGCAGGCAACTCCTCTACGAGCAGTACTTC. V and J are TRBV5-1 and TRBJ2-7; D gene uncertain. The ends were cut back, 7 bases at V and 3 bases at J, with 20 bases in the middle. The CDR3 consists of 15 residues. The germline gives CDR1 SGHRS, CDR2 YFSETQ.

This clone counts as medium-sized. The chain links TRBV5-1 to TRBJ2-2; possibly TRBD2 for D (6 bases). V was pared by 5 bases and J by 3 bases, with 8 bases between. The CDR3 runs to 13 residues. The V gene's germline CDR1 is SGHRS and CDR2 YFSETQ. CDR3 sequence reads: CASRGEDTGELFF. DNA of the CDR3: TGCGCCAGCAGGGGGGAGGACACCGGGGAGCTGTTTTTT.

This clone was found a few times. The chain couples TRBV5-1 to TRBJ2-7; TRBD2 aligns across 11 bases. The CDR3 loop spans 15 amino acids. Germline V gene data show CDR1 as SGHRS and CDR2 as YFSETQ. V trimming: 6 bases; J trimming: 6 bases; junction bases outside the gene matches: 11. CDR3 residues: CASNDLAGGPGEQYF. The CDR3 bases are TGCGCCAGCAACGACTTAGCGGGGGGGCCAGGCGAGCAGTACTTC.

The chain is built from TRBV28 and TRBJ2-3, with 10 nucleotides matching TRBD2. Germline V gives CDR1 MDHEN, CDR2 SYDVKM. The CDR3 sequence is 15 residues long. V was pared by 4 bases and J by 2 bases, with 3 bases of the junction left unmatched. DNA of the CDR3: TGTGCCAGCAGTTCTAGCGGGGGCCCCACAGATACGCAGTATTTT. Amino acids: CASSSSGGPTDTQYF.

The J gene is TRBJ2-7, the V gene TRBV11-3, with 7 nucleotides matching TRBD1. There are 13 residues in the CDR3. Unmatched junction bases numbered 5, after V lost 5 bases and J lost 4 bases. Germline loops: CDR1 SGHNT, CDR2 YENEEA. The CDR3 loop reads CASSPGTAYEQYF. CDR3 in DNA: TGTGCCAGCAGCCCCGGGACAGCTTACGAGCAGTACTTC.

The rearrangement joins TRBV5-4 to TRBJ2-5; 12 nucleotides line up with TRBD2. Germline CDR1 and CDR2: SGHNT and YYREEE (reference sequence). There are 17 residues in the CDR3. With 3 bases clipped from V and 4 bases from J, the junction kept 10 bases outside the gene matches. For the CDR3, the DNA is TGTGCCAGCAGCTCCAGCCTAGCGGGAGGGCGGCGAGAGACCCAGTACTTC. Its translation: CASSSSLAGGRRETQYF.

This clone was detected a few times. The rearrangement joins TRBV5-1 to TRBJ2-7; 8 positions agree with TRBD1. With 4 bases clipped from V and 5 bases from J, the junction kept 8 bases outside the gene matches. There are 14 residues in the CDR3. Germline-derived CDR1 and CDR2 are SGHRS and YFSETQ. The CDR3 DNA sequence: TGCGCCAGCAGCCCTGGACAGGGTGTAGACGAGCAGTACTTC. This gives the protein CASSPGQGVDEQYF.